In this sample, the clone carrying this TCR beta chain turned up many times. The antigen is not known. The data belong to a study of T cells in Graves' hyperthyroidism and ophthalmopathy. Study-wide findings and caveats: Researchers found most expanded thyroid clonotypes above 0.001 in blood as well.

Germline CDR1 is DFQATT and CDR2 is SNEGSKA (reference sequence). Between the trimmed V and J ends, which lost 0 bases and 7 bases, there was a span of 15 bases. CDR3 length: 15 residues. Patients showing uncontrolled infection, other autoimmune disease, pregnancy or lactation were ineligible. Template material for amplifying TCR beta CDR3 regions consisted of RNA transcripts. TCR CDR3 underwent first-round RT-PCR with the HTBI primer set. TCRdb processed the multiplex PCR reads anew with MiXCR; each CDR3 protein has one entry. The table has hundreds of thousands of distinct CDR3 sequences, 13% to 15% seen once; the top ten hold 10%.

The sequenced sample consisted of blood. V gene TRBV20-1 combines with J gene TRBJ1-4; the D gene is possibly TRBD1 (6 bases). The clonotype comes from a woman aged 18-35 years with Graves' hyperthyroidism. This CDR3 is CSARDLSGAVEKLFF. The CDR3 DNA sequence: TGCAGTGCTAGAGACCTTTCAGGGGCAGTTGAAAAACTGTTTTTT.